Shown below are 24 T cell receptor beta chains from a single sample sequenced in a study of shared clonotypes between healthy human individuals. Some clones are missing from TCRdb's copy, which holds only in-frame ones; the method was immunoSEQ multiplex PCR. This table has some 360,000 clones, more than 60% appearing once. The sample was memory CD4+ T cells sorted from blood. Subset noted: CD45RA-negative fraction. The source is a man between 25 and 39 years old in good health.

The count of this clone is one. This chain joins TRBV7-2 and TRBJ2-7; 12 positions agree with TRBD2. V dropped 5 bases and J dropped 7; count of bases not matched to a gene: 12. Germline V gene data show CDR1 as SGHTA and CDR2 as FQGNSA. CDR3 length equals 16 residues. This chain's CDR3 is CASSAALAGGPREQYF. The CDR3, as DNA: TGTGCCAGCAGCGCCGCCCTAGCGGGAGGGCCGCGGGAGCAGTACTTC.

This clone was seen just once. The chain combines TRBV9 with TRBJ2-5; D call uncertain. Germline assignment: CDR1 SGDLS and CDR2 YYNGEE. CDR3 length: 14 amino acids. V dropped 0 bases and J dropped 2 bases, with 8 bases sitting between them. DNA of the CDR3: TGTGCCAGCAGCGTAGAAGGCCGGCAAGAGACCCAGTACTTC. It encodes CASSVEGRQETQYF.

The chain links TRBV5-1 to TRBJ2-7; 8 bases are a match to TRBD1. The germline CDR1 and CDR2 sequences are SGHRS and YFSETQ. The V segment lost 0 bases and the J segment 5 bases; nucleotides outside the gene matches: 7. The CDR3 extends over 15 amino acids. This CDR3 is CASSLARTGYDEQYF. The DNA for the CDR3 is TGCGCCAGCAGCTTGGCCCGGACAGGGTACGACGAGCAGTACTTC.

The chain links TRBV5-5 to TRBJ1-1; D is undetermined. The germline V and J ends were trimmed by 1 base and 5 bases, with 9 bases remaining between them. CDR1 and CDR2 (germline): SGHKS, YYEKEE (reference sequence). The CDR3 covers 13 residues. The CDR3 DNA reads TGTGCCAGCAGCTTGTCCAGTCGGACTGAAGCTTTCTTT. Protein: CASSLSSRTEAFF.

The gene calls are TRBV18 and TRBJ2-7, with D perhaps being TRBD1 or TRBD2 (5 bases each). Germline V gene sequence: CDR1 KGHSH, CDR2 LQKENI. CDR3 length: 14 residues. Trimming pared 5 bases from V and 3 bases from J, leaving 14 bases between. CDR3 residues: CASSFAGTLYEQYF. CDR3 nucleotide sequence: TGTGCCAGCTCATTCGCCGGGACCCTCTACGAGCAGTACTTC.

The chain carries TRBV18 and TRBJ2-1; either TRBD1 or TRBD2 may supply D (6 bases each). V lost 5 bases and J lost 6, with 20 bases in between. The CDR3 has 16 amino acids. Germline CDR1 and CDR2: KGHSH and LQKENI. CDR3 bases: TGTGCCAGCTCATCCATCGGGGGCCAGCGATCCAATGAGCAGTTCTTC. Translated: CASSSIGGQRSNEQFF.

This chain links TRBV18 with TRBJ2-7; D gene unclear. The length of the CDR3 is 14 residues. Looked up from germline, CDR1 is KGHSH and CDR2 is LQKENI. The V end was cut by 6 bases, the J end by 5 bases, with 17 bases between. CDR3 bases: TGTGCCAGCTCCCCTCAGGCAGGTGGGCACGAGCAGTACTTC. It encodes CASSPQAGGHEQYF. Based on the CDR3 plus reference TRBV18 and TRBJ2-7, the full variable domain is NAGVMQNPRHLVRRRGQEARLRCSPMKGHSHVYWYRQLPEEGLKFMVYLQKENIIDESGMPKERFSAEFPKEGPSILRIQQVVRGDSAAYFCASSPQAGGHEQYFGPGTRLTVT.

The table lists this clone with a few counts. J is TRBJ1-1 and V is TRBV29-1, with TRBD1 matching over 7 bases. The CDR3 contains 13 residues. Germline V gene sequence: CDR1 SQVTM, CDR2 ANQGSEA. The CDR3 region is CSALDRKNTEAFF. The CDR3 DNA is TGCAGTGCCTTGGACAGGAAGAACACTGAAGCTTTCTTT.

About this clone itself: A much larger clone lies a single base off, so this may be a read error. J is TRBJ1-3 and V is TRBV2, with 7 bases matching TRBD1. Losses at the gene ends were 11 bases for V and 0 bases for J; bases not matched to a gene: 19. This CDR3 comprises 18 residues. The V gene's germline CDR1 is SNHLY and CDR2 FYNNEI. CDR3 loop: CAGKSRQGNSRSGNTIYF. CDR3 DNA sequence: TGTGCCGGCAAATCGCGACAGGGCAATTCCCGCTCTGGAAACACCATATATTTT. Based on the CDR3 plus reference TRBV2 and TRBJ1-3, the full variable domain is EPEVTQTPSHQVTQMGQEVILRCVPISNHLYFYWYRQILGQKVEFLVSFYNNEISEKSEIFDDQFSVERPDGSNFTLKIRSTKLEDSAMYFCAGKSRQGNSRSGNTIYFGEGSWLTVV.

The chain uses TRBV5-1 and TRBJ2-4; a weak D match, TRBD2 (5 bases). The CDR3 totals 13 residues. Germline assignment: CDR1 SGHRS and CDR2 YFSETQ. V lost 0 bases, J lost 9 bases, and 10 bases lay in between. The DNA of the CDR3 is TGCGCCAGCAGCTTGGAAGCTGAGGGCATTCAGTACTTC. Residues: CASSLEAEGIQYF.

This clone was seen just once. The chain has TRBV6-1 and TRBJ2-7; D may be TRBD1 (6 bases). V shed 7 bases and J shed 9 bases, with 19 bases lying between them. This CDR3 spans 13 amino acids. Per the germline V gene, CDR1 is MNHNS and CDR2 is SASEGT. This CDR3 is CASNSHRGGVQYF. In DNA, the CDR3 is TGTGCCAGCAATTCGCACCGTGGGGGCGTGCAGTACTTC.

The chain recombines TRBV7-2 with TRBJ2-3, with 7 bases identical to TRBD1. CDR1 and CDR2 (germline): SGHTA, FQGNSA. The V gene end was trimmed by 5 bases and the J gene end by 6 bases; junction bases not matched to a gene: 11. The CDR3 sequence is 15 residues long. The CDR3 DNA follows: TGTGCCAGCAGCCAAGACAGGGCCGTCCGGGATACGCAGTATTTT. Its protein is CASSQDRAVRDTQYF.

This chain connects TRBV19 to TRBJ2-1; 10 nucleotides line up with TRBD1. Germline trimming cut 4 bases from V and 6 bases from J; bases unmatched to any gene: 3. Germline CDR1 and CDR2: LNHDA and SQIVND (reference sequence). This CDR3 comprises 14 residues. CDR3 amino acids: CASSRTGGANEQFF. For the CDR3, the DNA is TGTGCCAGTAGTAGGACAGGGGGGGCCAATGAGCAGTTCTTC.

The genes are TRBV6-1 and TRBJ2-1, with a possible D match to TRBD1 (6 bases). Germline V CDR1 and CDR2: MNHNS, SASEGT. Trimming removed 5 bases from V and 6 bases from J, with 8 bases in between. There are 12 residues in the CDR3. The DNA for the CDR3 is TGTGCCAGCAGTTTAGGGGGCAATGAGCAGTTCTTC. Its protein is CASSLGGNEQFF.

This rearrangement joins TRBV5-1 to TRBJ2-5, with a tentative D call TRBD2 (6 bases). The CDR3 is 17 amino acids. V was cut by 0 bases and J by 2 bases, with 17 bases left in between. Germline V gives CDR1 SGHRS, CDR2 YFSETQ. This CDR3 reads CASSLGPYGTGQETQYF. In nucleotides, the CDR3 is TGCGCCAGCAGCTTGGGTCCCTACGGGACTGGACAAGAGACCCAGTACTTC.

This rearrangement joins TRBV9 to TRBJ1-1; no reliable D call. The CDR3 is 13 residues long. The V gene lost 0 bases and the J gene lost 0 bases, with 3 bases spanning the gap. Germline V gives CDR1 SGDLS, CDR2 YYNGEE. CDR3 sequence: CASSVDLNTEAFF. The DNA for the CDR3 is TGTGCCAGCAGCGTAGATCTGAACACTGAAGCTTTCTTT.

This clone was counted at least ten times. The chain employs TRBV6-1 and TRBJ2-7; D is uncertain. The CDR3 loop spans 12 amino acids. From germline, CDR1 is MNHNS and CDR2 SASEGT. Between the trimmed V and J ends, which lost 3 bases and 4 bases, there was a span of 7 bases. The CDR3 here is CASSDLGYEQYF. The CDR3, as DNA: TGTGCCAGCAGTGATTTGGGTTACGAGCAGTACTTC.

The gene calls are TRBV28 and TRBJ1-5, with D unclear. CDR3 length: 12 residues. Per germline, CDR1 MDHEN and CDR2 SYDVKM. V lost 8 bases and J lost 0, with 5 bases in between. CDR3 DNA sequence: TGTGCCAGCCTAACTAGCAATCAGCCCCAGCATTTT. Residues: CASLTSNQPQHF.

V gene TRBV28 combines with J gene TRBJ2-1, with D perhaps matching TRBD2 (6 bases). V was clipped by 6 bases and J by 9 bases, with 18 bases between them. CDR1 is MDHEN, CDR2 SYDVKM, per germline. There are 14 residues in the CDR3. The chain's CDR3 is CASSAGTPRVEQFF. The CDR3 region has the DNA TGTGCCAGCAGCGCCGGGACTCCCCGGGTTGAGCAGTTCTTC.

This clone showed up many times. The chain carries TRBV7-3 and TRBJ2-1, with 8 bases aligning to TRBD2. The germline gives CDR1 SGHTA, CDR2 FQGTGA. V lost 8 bases and J lost 6; bases outside the gene matches: 6. The CDR3 spans 13 residues. CDR3 DNA: TGTGCCAGCCCGACTAGCGCGTCCAATGAGCAGTTCTTC. Its translation: CASPTSASNEQFF.

This chain connects TRBV18 to TRBJ2-7, with D perhaps TRBD1 or TRBD2 (5 bases each). Germline lookup yields CDR1 KGHSH and CDR2 LQKENI. Trimming stripped 3 bases from V and 9 bases from J, with 15 bases between. The CDR3 loop spans 13 amino acids. This CDR3 is CASSPGDTTMQYF. CDR3 nucleotides: TGTGCCAGCTCACCGGGGGATACTACGATGCAGTACTTC.

The chain joins TRBV7-9 to TRBJ1-4; D is possibly TRBD1 (5 bases). Trimming shortened V by 4 bases and J by 5 bases, and 8 bases separated the two germline ends. Germline V gives CDR1 SEHNR, CDR2 FQNEAQ (reference sequence). The CDR3 spans 13 residues. The CDR3 DNA follows: TGTGCCAGCAGCTCCGGGGGGAATGAAAAACTGTTTTTT. Translating gives CASSSGGNEKLFF.

This clone was seen repeatedly, ten times or more. V usage is TRBV5-8 and J usage is TRBJ1-2; no clear D. The CDR3 loop spans 13 amino acids. V was clipped by 4 bases and J by 4 bases, with 11 bases between them. Germline-derived CDR1 and CDR2 are SGHTS and YDEGEE. In DNA, the CDR3 is TGTGCCAGCAGCCTGTATGGGGTCTATGGCTACACCTTC. This sequence encodes CASSLYGVYGYTF.

The gene calls are TRBV30 and TRBJ2-1, with 12 bases fitting TRBD2. The CDR3 has 15 amino acids. J gave up 8 bases and V 3 bases, and 8 bases lay outside the gene matches. In germline, CDR1 is GTSNPN, CDR2 SVGIG (reference sequence). The CDR3 sequence: CAWRSLAGGPHEQFF. The CDR3 region has the DNA TGTGCCTGGAGGTCCCTAGCGGGAGGGCCCCATGAGCAGTTCTTC.